This T cell receptor (beta chain) was recorded in a study of shared clonotypes between healthy human individuals. The CDR3 length is 13 residues. Losses at the gene ends were 11 bases for V and 6 bases for J; bases not matched to a gene: 8. CDR1 is ENHRY, CDR2 SYGVKD, per germline. Only in-frame clones appear in the TCRdb table, and some are missing; sequencing was by immunoSEQ multiplex PCR. The sample gives about 980,000 clones, 76% of which show up once; about 1.5% is in the top ten. V and J are TRBV10-3 and TRBJ2-1, with 9 bases matching TRBD2. This clonotype was obtained from a man aged 18 to 29 in good health. The sequenced sample consisted of memory CD4+ T cells sorted from blood. Subset of the sample: CD45RA-negative fraction. The CDR3 DNA follows: TGTGCCGCTATGCGGGGGGGCGGCAATGAGCAGTTCTTC. Its translation: CAAMRGGGNEQFF.